Included here is one T cell receptor beta chain sequence, with context. Participant-reported clinical history was the basis for cohort assignment. V gave up 1 base and J gave up 8 bases, with 11 bases separating them. Germline V gives CDR1 SNHLY, CDR2 FYNNEI. The CDR3 covers 14 residues. This sample is drawn from a study of blood T cell repertoires in COVID-19. Across the whole study: Specimens from acute and convalescent COVID-19 originated in the United States, Italy and Spain. Nucleic acid was either cDNA or gDNA, and it came from T cells, B-cell-depleted T cells, or PBMCs.

How the authors handled the data: Estimation of nucleated cell counts was performed using reference gene primer amplification. The protocol was immunoSEQ multiplex PCR, while the TCRdb copy is restricted to in-frame clones and leaves out a portion. Clone size and the V and J calls come from that table; the DNA yielded D and trimming. The sample shows more than 200,000 clones, around 90% of them seen only once. The clonotype comes from a woman aged 30 to 39 with acute COVID-19. The V and J genes are TRBV2 and TRBJ1-4; D may be TRBD1 (5 bases). Sequenced sample: PBMCs or T cells enriched from blood (not recorded which). The CDR3 region has the DNA TGTGCCAGCAGTGAAGAGGGGAAGGGGGAAAAACTGTTTTTT. Translation: CASSEEGKGEKLFF.